This T cell receptor beta chain was captured by sequencing in a study of pediatric ulcerative colitis. As for the study in general: Disease was pancolitis in over five and left-sided in two, histology-confirmed. Study results and caveats: No controls had the two rectal clonotypes shared by ulcerative colitis patients.

The method was immunoSEQ multiplex PCR; TCRdb's version includes in-frame clones alone and lacks a portion of them. Here the sample spans over 35,000 clones, approximately 87% being singletons. Trimming cost V 1 base and J 0 bases; bases outside gene matches: 5. CDR3 length equals 17 residues. Germline loops: CDR1 WNHNN, CDR2 SYGVQD (reference sequence). Blood was drawn at the time of colonoscopy. A word on this clone: Its specificity is not known.

This sequence was found in a girl between 5 and 17 years old with moderate ulcerative colitis. V gene TRBV10-1 combines with J gene TRBJ1-3, with 8 bases that match TRBD1. The sample consisted of blood. CDR3 loop: CASSEWGQVSSGNTIYF. As DNA, the CDR3 is TGCGCCAGCAGTGAGTGGGGACAGGTAAGCTCTGGAAACACCATATATTTT.